Sequencing of this TCR beta chain was carried out in a study of T-cell reconstitution after alpha-beta-depleted transplantation in children. TCRbeta library preparation incorporated unique molecular identifiers. A single record per CDR3 protein comes from TCRdb applying MiXCR to the PCR reads. The sample lists over 150,000 distinct CDR3 sequences, around 10% seen once, with 13% in the top ten. Germline CDR1 reads SQVTM; CDR2 reads ANQGSEA. The CDR3 is 13 residues long. Trimming stripped 4 bases from V and 2 bases from J, with 12 bases between. Study results and limitations: Reported findings indicate that, about two months after transplant, alpha-beta T cells came from several hundred expanded clones, which were derived from non-depleted graft cells.

This clonotype has at least ten counts. The antigen is undetermined. This TCR was sampled from a boy aged 2 to 10 with acute myeloid leukemia, due to receive a stem cell transplant. This sample comprised PBMCs, obtained before TCRalphabeta/CD19-depleted stem cell transplant. The rearrangement joins TRBV29-1 to TRBJ2-7; D may be TRBD2 (6 bases). CDR3 nucleotide sequence: TGCAGCGTTGGAACGGGGGTCCCCTACGAGCAGTACTTC. Translating gives CSVGTGVPYEQYF.